One TCR beta chain is described in this entry. What this receptor recognizes is not known. There are no base qualities to consult, and no much larger clone falls within one base. Spanning cysteine to phenylalanine, the CDR3 consists of 15 amino acids. The kept DNA is CDR3 alone, 45 bases in frame from the first base. Taken from the germline V gene, the CDR1 and CDR2 loops are MGHRA and YSYEKL. Cut back by 6 bases and 4 bases, the V and J ends lie 17 bases apart. The cohort comprised fewer than 750 healthy bone marrow donors. All cohort members were sampled while nominally healthy, although unrecorded immune exposures were likely present. The donor tested CMV seronegative and was one of the 352 seronegative cohort members. Each donor provided a peripheral blood sample, and peripheral blood mononuclear cells were used for TCR beta sequencing. Genomic DNA was extracted from the blood cell samples with the Qiagen DNeasy Blood Extraction Kit.

Libraries were constructed by the immunoSEQ multiplex PCR assay. For the multiplex PCR, a mixture combining 60 forward primers for TCR Vbeta segments and 13 reverse primers for TCR Jbeta segments was used. The CDR3 region of rearranged TCR beta genes was amplified from genomic DNA with a multiplex PCR assay. The Illumina HiSeq System was used to sequence the amplified TCR beta libraries as 87-base-pair reads. On the authors' methods: A later analysis counted around 72 million unique TCR beta chains across the 500 to 850 repertoires, and some 11 million of these chains were shared by at least two donors. Raw reads were error-corrected and collapsed into unique sequences with a nearest-neighbor algorithm that merged closely related sequences to remove PCR and sequencing errors. Alignment of CDR3 sequences to IMGT reference sequences was used to assign V, D and J gene segments. For a sequence to be retained, a match of at least six nucleotides was required to both a V gene segment and a J gene segment. A rearrangement counted as productive if the CDR3 had no stop codons and remained in frame with V and J, and every other rearrangement counted as non-productive. CDR3 was defined according to IMGT convention as the region running from the second conserved V-encoded cysteine to the conserved J-encoded phenylalanine. The earlier analysis of 587 of the donors excluded any sequence lacking an unambiguous match to a single V gene segment. In an earlier analysis of several hundred of the donors, a V segment was called functional when productive rearrangements were above 56.7%, and segregating when the standard deviation between donors exceeded 5%. To diagnose cytomegalovirus status from the catalog of TCR beta chain sequences, a statistical classification framework was built. A later analysis assigned V and J genes by comparing TCR nucleotide sequences with IMGT/GENE-DB human TR gene sequences. Using the TCRdist pipeline, a later analysis assigned CDR3 sequences along with most-parsimonious VDJ recombination scenarios. In a later analysis, each TCR beta chain was defined by its CDR3 amino acid sequence together with its V-gene family, and reads without a unique V-gene family were excluded. In a later analysis, fewer than 650 highly shared, low-generation-probability nucleotide sequences were removed to address suspected cross-contamination and a sequencing artifact. For each public chain, a later analysis derived a clonal expansion index from normalized ranks of inferred template counts within each repertoire. In a later analysis, generation probabilities were computed with a VDJ recombination model fitted to out-of-frame rearrangements, and the resulting probabilities were checked against IGoR. Hypergeometric tests were used in a later analysis to score TCR-TCR, TCR-HLA and TCR-CMV co-occurrence, with a repertoire-size bias correction applied to the TCR pairs. False discovery rates were estimated in a later analysis by permuting HLA or CMV assignments 20 times. In a later analysis, co-occurring TCRs were grouped using DBSCAN, with TCRdist sequence similarity added in when clustering inside HLA-allele-positive subsets. Repertoires with fewer than 30,000 or more than 120,000 public chains, plus five repertoires with anomalous nucleotide sharing, were excluded from co-occurrence clustering. TCRdb's version of the immuneACCESS table is confined to in-frame rearrangements and falls short of the full clone set. An unresolved V gene accounts for under half of the shortfall where checked; the remainder is of unknown origin. V and J calls and clone size are those listed in that table; D and trimming were worked out from the DNA. Across this sample there are about 140,000 clones, with approximately 79% seen only once. Clones ranked in the top ten supply about 1.3% of the sample.

These data are taken from a study of cytomegalovirus exposure and HLA in healthy donors (dated by TCRdb to the late 2010s). In terms of the full investigation: An earlier analysis of approximately 550 of the donors reported more than 250 Gb of sequence data and around 120 million unique TCR beta sequences from 150 million to 200 million T cells. An early release that covered 500 to 800 HLA-typed donors contained around 300 gigabases of sequencing data and 85 million to 100 million unique TCR sequences. Of the 300 to 450 genotyped donors, roughly 80% fell in the genetic ancestry cluster associated with self-reported Caucasian donors. The study was designed to test whether signatures of past pathogen exposure could be identified by cataloging public T cell receptors. The study profiled the T cell repertoires of some 610 subjects by immunosequencing and related them to cytomegalovirus serostatus. Along with the 666-subject first cohort, a separate validation cohort of over a hundred different subjects was used. The study combined high-throughput TCR immunosequencing, statistical association of individual TCRs with disease status, and machine learning to predict cytomegalovirus infection status. A later analysis re-examined previously published TCR beta repertoires from 610 or so donors and added high-resolution HLA genotyping to investigate patterns of TCR occurrence. In the later analysis, no new phenotypic data were used to find candidate immune exposures; instead, reliance was placed on TCR beta sequences and their occurrence across donors. To decide whether each TCR beta V gene segment behaved as functional or pseudogenic, an earlier analysis of approximately 590 of the donors relied on high-throughput TCR beta sequencing. Alongside the repertoire data, information on donor age, sex, ethnicity and CMV serostatus was compiled. A later genetic analysis used genome-wide SNP genotypes for about 65% of the 666 donors, treating that subset as a discovery cohort. All discovery cohort repertoires had been generated on a single sequencing platform. HLA typing covered class I and class II loci at four-digit resolution. The number of typed donors differed by locus: about 629-630 for A, B, C, DRB1 and DQB1; 522 for DQA1; approximately 600 for DPA1; and 450 to 480 for DPB1. About 5 DR-DQ haplotypes were handled as single units for association and clustering, since linkage in the cohort was strong. Across about 380 genotyped donors of the cohort, an average of 235,054 unique TCR beta nucleotide sequences per donor were sequenced, and approximately 19% of those sequences were non-productive. Paper-wide results and their limitations: The earlier analysis of approximately 590 of the donors excluded seventeen rarely observed V segments, including chromosome 9 orphons, because counts were too low. The study gave a list of under 200 TCR beta chains associated with cytomegalovirus. Presence/absence analyses assumed roughly uniform sequencing depth across donors, an assumption that may not hold. Correlated functional status among segregating V segments might reflect linkage disequilibrium, but an unknown experimental factor could not be ruled out. Strong co-occurrence of HLA alleles, especially DR and DQ, made assigning TCR associations to individual alleles difficult. In vitro tests confirmed that three of the cytomegalovirus-associated TCR beta chains recognize cytomegalovirus antigens. Because some donors lacked HLA typing at each locus, the association tests relied only on the typed subset. A group of highly shared sequence variants was considered likely to be a technical artifact of the sequencing pipeline. The cohort was sequenced for TCR beta chains only, and without alpha or paired-chain data the features that could be detected were limited. Across donors, most TCR sequences were observed very rarely, whereas some public TCRs were present in many individuals. An earlier analysis of approximately 540 of the donors showed that most TCR beta V segments appeared in productive rearrangements either about 87% or about 30% of the time, which broadly matched IMGT annotations. Compared with the roughly 600-donor mean, donors in an Asian-associated ancestry cluster had fewer N-insertions in productive TCRs, according to a later genetic analysis. It was suggested by the authors that the approach could potentially be generalized to other disease states and immunological phenotypes. Most CMV-associated TCR beta chains appeared to be HLA-restricted in a later analysis, and the HLA associations seemed to be driven largely by CMV exposure. Some IMGT-functional V segments, including TRBV6-2 and TRBV6-3, could not be distinguished by the 87-base-pair reads and were therefore excluded. An association between a missense DCLRE1C variant and V-gene and J-gene trimming of TCR beta chains was found in a later genetic analysis and replicated in an independent cohort. In a later analysis, around 15,000 TCR beta sequences were associated with specific HLA alleles at a false discovery rate of 0.05. A further reported finding was that TCR beta sequences accurately predicted the HLA-A and HLA-B alleles for most subjects in the first cohort. In a later analysis, several top co-occurrence clusters were reported to appear linked to parvovirus B19, influenza, CMV and Epstein-Barr virus. The classifier was reported to diagnose cytomegalovirus status with high specificity and sensitivity in both the original and validation cohorts. Immune exposure information for the cohort was limited to CMV serostatus. In a later analysis, HLA-associated TCR beta chains were found to be more clonally expanded and to have lower generation probabilities than equally common non-associated chains. In a later analysis, TCR association rates were found to vary across HLA loci, with the most associated TCRs seen for DRB1 alleles and the fewest for HLA-C alleles.

The clonotype was recovered from a female donor in good health and CMV-seronegative. Sequenced sample: PBMCs. Recombination linked TRBV4-1 to TRBJ2-3, with TRBD2 perhaps the D gene, on 6 matching bases. The DNA is as follows: TGCGCCAGCAGGGAGGCGGGGAGTATGGCAGATACGCAGTATTTT. This codes for CASREAGSMADTQYF.